This is a list of T cell receptor beta chains from one sample in a study of early T cells in non-severe SARS-CoV-2 infection. TCRdb fed the 5' RACE reads into MiXCR, producing one record per CDR3 protein. The table shows 100,000 to 130,000 distinct CDR3 sequences, with 9.5% to 13% occurring only once. The sample was whole blood. The receptor source for this set is an adult who was a healthcare worker with PCR-confirmed SARS-CoV-2 infection or an uninfected control (not recorded which). The CDR3 runs from the conserved cysteine through the conserved F or W. D genes are given only for firm matches. Not every row has a clone size; where given, it reads once, few, many or a size class.

>TRBV5-4|many|TRBD2|TRBJ2-5
CASSLRTSGQETQYF
TGTGCCAGCAGCCTTAGGACTAGCGGACAAGAGACCCAGTACTTC
>TRBV27|few|TRBD2|TRBJ2-1
CASSPWGGREQFF
TGTGCCAGCAGTCCCTGGGGAGGGAGGGAGCAGTTCTTC
>TRBV9|few|-|TRBJ1-2
CASSVDGFYSYTF
TGTGCCAGCAGCGTAGATGGGTTCTATAGCTACACCTTC
>TRBV20-1|many|-|TRBJ2-1
CSARDWGRAYNEQFF
TGCAGTGCTAGAGATTGGGGCAGGGCCTACAATGAGCAGTTCTTC
>TRBV11-2|few|-|TRBJ2-2
CASSPIQDRGTGELFF
TGTGCCAGCAGTCCCATTCAAGACCGGGGAACCGGGGAGCTGTTTTTT
>TRBV12-3/TRBV12-4|-|-|TRBJ2-1
CASSPRTPNNEQFF
TGTGCCAGCAGCCCCCGGACACCGAACAATGAGCAGTTCTTC
>TRBV20-1|-|-|TRBJ2-1
CSAYRLSYNEQFF
TGCAGTGCATACAGGCTTTCCTACAATGAGCAGTTCTTC
>TRBV18|many|-|TRBJ1-1
CASSLGPGTEAFF
TGTGCCAGCTCACTGGGACCGGGAACTGAAGCTTTCTTT
>TRBV20-1|-|-|TRBJ2-1
CSAGAISGNSYNEQFF
TGCAGTGCTGGGGCCATTAGCGGTAACTCCTACAATGAGCAGTTCTTC
>TRBV29-1|many|-|TRBJ2-7
CSVEEVGQNHYEQYF
TGCAGCGTTGAAGAGGTGGGCCAGAACCATTACGAGCAGTACTTC
>TRBV7-8|-|-|TRBJ1-5
CASSSLGSSQPQHF
TGTGCCAGCAGCTCCCTGGGTTCGAGTCAGCCCCAGCATTTT
>TRBV11-2|few|-|TRBJ2-7
CASSLISWEQYF
TGTGCCAGCAGCCTTATCTCTTGGGAGCAGTACTTC
>TRBV7-3|many|TRBD1|TRBJ1-1
CASSLTAGGTEAFF
TGTGCCAGCAGCTTAACGGCAGGGGGCACTGAAGCTTTCTTT
>TRBV28|few|-|TRBJ2-2
CASSSRQGGETGELFF
TGTGCCAGCAGTTCCCGACAAGGAGGCGAGACCGGGGAGCTGTTTTTT
>TRBV10-3|-|TRBD1|TRBJ2-2
CASGRQGAGELFF
TGTGCCAGCGGTCGACAGGGCGCCGGGGAGCTGTTTTTT
>TRBV6-5|few|-|TRBJ1-2
CASGTTDKFYGYTF
TGTGCCAGCGGTACTACAGACAAATTCTATGGCTACACCTTC
>TRBV7-8|-|TRBD2|TRBJ2-1
CASSLKREGHPFF
TGTGCCAGCAGCCTCAAGCGGGAGGGCCATCCGTTCTTC
>TRBV5-1|-|-|TRBJ1-1
CASSSAINQGEAFF
TGCGCCAGCAGCTCGGCGATCAATCAGGGAGAAGCTTTCTTT
>TRBV20-1|-|-|TRBJ1-1
CSASRPRLDRTEAFF
TGCAGTGCTAGCCGACCTCGATTGGATCGCACTGAAGCTTTCTTT
>TRBV28|few|-|TRBJ2-5
CASKRGGQETQYF
TGTGCCAGCAAAAGAGGGGGCCAAGAGACCCAGTACTTC
>TRBV29-1|few|-|TRBJ1-3
CSAIIRTALPNTIYF
TGCAGCGCTATCATAAGGACTGCCTTACCAAACACCATATATTTT
>TRBV20-1|many|TRBD2|TRBJ2-3
CSAPRTSGTDTQYF
TGCAGTGCCCCCCGGACTAGCGGCACAGATACGCAGTATTTT
>TRBV6-5|-|-|TRBJ2-7
CASSYSGLASAPEQYF
TGTGCCAGCAGTTACTCGGGTCTAGCGTCGGCCCCCGAGCAGTACTTC
>TRBV6-5|-|TRBD1|TRBJ1-1
CASSYSGQWNTEAFF
TGTGCCAGCAGTTACTCGGGACAGTGGAACACTGAAGCTTTCTTT
>TRBV21-1|few|-|TRBJ2-7
CASTAGPRQTYEQYF
TGTGCCAGCACCGCTGGCCCCAGGCAGACCTACGAGCAGTACTTC
>TRBV20-1|many|-|TRBJ2-7
CSALDRYEQYF
TGCAGTGCTCTCGACAGATACGAGCAGTACTTC
>TRBV28|-|-|TRBJ1-2
CASLTGRGGYTF
TGTGCCAGCCTCACCGGACGGGGCGGCTACACCTTC
>TRBV20-1|few|TRBD1|TRBJ2-7
CSAPRTGGYEQYF
TGCAGTGCCCCTCGGACAGGGGGGTACGAGCAGTACTTC
>TRBV5-1|-|-|TRBJ2-7
CASSLERGSYEQYF
TGCGCCAGCAGCTTGGAAAGGGGTTCCTACGAGCAGTACTTC
>TRBV20-1|many|TRBD2|TRBJ2-1
CSARDPFWTSGSGDEQFF
TGCAGTGCTAGAGATCCCTTTTGGACTAGCGGGAGTGGAGATGAGCAGTTCTTC
>TRBV4-2|few|TRBD2|TRBJ2-1
CASSQETSGGYNEQFF
TGTGCCAGCAGCCAAGAGACTAGCGGGGGTTACAATGAGCAGTTCTTC
>TRBV5-1|many|-|TRBJ2-3
CASSLDSTDTQYF
TGCGCCAGCAGCTTGGATAGCACAGATACGCAGTATTTT
>TRBV20-1|-|-|TRBJ1-1
CSAYRPGNTEAFF
TGCAGTGCGTACAGGCCGGGCAACACTGAAGCTTTCTTT
>TRBV9|-|-|TRBJ2-1
CASSVSLDEQFF
TGTGCTAGCAGCGTAAGCCTGGATGAGCAGTTCTTC
>TRBV10-3|many|TRBD2|TRBJ2-3
CAISPRGLAGTDTQYF
TGTGCCATCTCTCCACGTGGACTAGCGGGCACAGATACGCAGTATTTT
>TRBV20-1|-|-|TRBJ1-1
CSAGRLAPNTEAFF
TGCAGTGCAGGGCGATTGGCGCCAAACACTGAAGCTTTCTTT
>TRBV11-3|-|-|TRBJ2-3
CASTYPSEDTQYF
TGTGCCAGCACCTACCCCAGCGAGGATACGCAGTATTTT
>TRBV7-8|many|-|TRBJ2-5
CASSLGPSGARRDLEETQYF
TGTGCCAGCAGCTTAGGGCCCTCGGGGGCGCGACGGGATTTGGAAGAGACCCAGTACTTC
>TRBV5-6|-|-|TRBJ1-1
CASSLAGWNTEAFF
TGTGCCAGCAGCTTGGCAGGCTGGAACACTGAAGCTTTCTTT
>TRBV7-9|many|-|TRBJ2-5
CASSPAQTLQETQYF
TGTGCCAGCAGCCCAGCCCAGACCCTGCAAGAGACCCAGTACTTC
>TRBV5-1|-|TRBD1|TRBJ1-1
CASSTGVTEAFF
TGCGCCAGCAGCACAGGGGTGACTGAAGCTTTCTTT
>TRBV10-2|few|-|TRBJ2-3
CASGIAKDTQYF
TGCGCCAGCGGGATAGCGAAAGATACGCAGTATTTT